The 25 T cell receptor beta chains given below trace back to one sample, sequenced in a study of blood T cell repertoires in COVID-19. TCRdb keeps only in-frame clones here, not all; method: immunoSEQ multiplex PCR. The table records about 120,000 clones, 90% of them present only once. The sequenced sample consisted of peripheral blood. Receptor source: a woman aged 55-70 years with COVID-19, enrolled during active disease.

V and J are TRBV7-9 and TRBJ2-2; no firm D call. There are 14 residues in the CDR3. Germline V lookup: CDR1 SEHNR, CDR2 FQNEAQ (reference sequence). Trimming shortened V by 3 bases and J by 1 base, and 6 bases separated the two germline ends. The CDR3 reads CASSFSQNTGELFF. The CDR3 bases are TGTGCCAGCAGCTTTAGTCAGAACACCGGGGAGCTGTTTTTT.

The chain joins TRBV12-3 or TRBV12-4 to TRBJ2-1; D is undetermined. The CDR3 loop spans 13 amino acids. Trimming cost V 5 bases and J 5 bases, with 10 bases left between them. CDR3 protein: CASSDPMNNEQFF. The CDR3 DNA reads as TGTGCCAGCAGTGATCCTATGAACAATGAGCAGTTCTTC.

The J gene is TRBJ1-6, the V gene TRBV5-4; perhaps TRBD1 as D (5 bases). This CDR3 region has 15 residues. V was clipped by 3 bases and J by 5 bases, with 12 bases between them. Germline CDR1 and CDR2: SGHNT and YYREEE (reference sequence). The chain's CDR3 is CASSSAGTNNSPLHF. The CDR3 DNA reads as TGTGCCAGCAGCTCGGCGGGGACTAATAATTCACCCCTCCACTTT.

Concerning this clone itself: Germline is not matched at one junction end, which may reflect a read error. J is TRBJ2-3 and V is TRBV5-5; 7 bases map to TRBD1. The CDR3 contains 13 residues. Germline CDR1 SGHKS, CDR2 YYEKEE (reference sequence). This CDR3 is CASTFFQTGLGDF. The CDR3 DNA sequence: TGTGCCAGCACCTTTTTTCAGACAGGGCTGGGGGATTTT. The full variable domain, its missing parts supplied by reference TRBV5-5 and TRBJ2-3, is DAGVTQSPTHLIKTRGQQVTLRCSPISGHKSVSWYQQVLGQGPQFIFQYYEKEERGRGNFPDRFSARQFPNYSSELNVNALLLGDSALYLCASTFFQTGLGDFGPGTRLTVL.

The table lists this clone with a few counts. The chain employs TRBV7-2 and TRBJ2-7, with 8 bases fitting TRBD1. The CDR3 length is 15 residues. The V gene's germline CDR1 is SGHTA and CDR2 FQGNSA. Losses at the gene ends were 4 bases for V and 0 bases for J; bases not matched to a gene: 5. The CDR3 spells CASSSDRASSYEQYF. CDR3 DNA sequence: TGTGCCAGCAGCTCGGACAGGGCGAGCTCCTACGAGCAGTACTTC. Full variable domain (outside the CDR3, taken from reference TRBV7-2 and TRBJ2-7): GAGVSQSPSNKVTEKGKDVELRCDPISGHTALYWYRQSLGQGLEFLIYFQGNSAPDKSGLPSDRFSAERTGGSVSTLTIQRTQQEDSAVYLCASSSDRASSYEQYFGPGTRLTVT.

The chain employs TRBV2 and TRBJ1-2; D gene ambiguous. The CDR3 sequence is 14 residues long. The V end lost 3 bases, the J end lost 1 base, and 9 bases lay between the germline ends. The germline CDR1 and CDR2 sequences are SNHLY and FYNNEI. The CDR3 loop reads CASSDTNHNYGYTF. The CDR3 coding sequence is TGTGCCAGCAGTGACACTAACCATAACTATGGCTACACCTTC.

The CDR3 sequence: CSAGQPYGYTF. The CDR3 nucleotides read TGCAGTGCTGGACAGCCCTATGGCTACACCTTC. J is TRBJ1-2 and V is TRBV20-1; TRBD1 is a possible D gene (6 bases). Germline CDR1 DFQATT, CDR2 SNEGSKA (reference sequence). Trimming stripped 5 bases from V and 4 bases from J, with 8 bases between. The CDR3 contains 11 residues.

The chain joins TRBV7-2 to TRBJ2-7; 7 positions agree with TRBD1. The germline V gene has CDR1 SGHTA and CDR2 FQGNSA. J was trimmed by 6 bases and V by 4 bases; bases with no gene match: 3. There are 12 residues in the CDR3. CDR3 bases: TGTGCCAGCAGCTCACAGGGGCTCGAGCAGTACTTC. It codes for CASSSQGLEQYF.

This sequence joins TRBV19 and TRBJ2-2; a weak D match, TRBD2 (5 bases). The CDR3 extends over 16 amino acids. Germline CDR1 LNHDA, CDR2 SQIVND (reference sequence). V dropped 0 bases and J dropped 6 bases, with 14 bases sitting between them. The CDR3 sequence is CASSIDTSWASGELFF. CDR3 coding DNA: TGTGCCAGTAGTATAGATACTAGTTGGGCGTCCGGGGAGCTGTTTTTT. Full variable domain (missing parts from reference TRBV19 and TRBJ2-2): DGGITQSPKYLFRKEGQNVTLSCEQNLNHDAMYWYRQDPGQGLRLIYYSQIVNDFQKGDIAEGYSVSREKKESFPLTVTSAQKNPTAFYLCASSIDTSWASGELFFGEGSRLTVL.

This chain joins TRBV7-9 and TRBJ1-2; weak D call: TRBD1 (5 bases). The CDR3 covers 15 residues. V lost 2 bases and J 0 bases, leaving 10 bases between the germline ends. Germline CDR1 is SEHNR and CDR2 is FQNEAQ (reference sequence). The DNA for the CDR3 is TGTGCCAGCAGCTTAACAGGTCCGGCTAACTATGGCTACACCTTC. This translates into CASSLTGPANYGYTF. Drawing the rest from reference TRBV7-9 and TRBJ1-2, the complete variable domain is DTGVSQNPRHKITKRGQNVTFRCDPISEHNRLYWYRQTLGQGPEFLTYFQNEAQLEKSRLLSDRFSAERPKGSFSTLEIQRTEQGDSAMYLCASSLTGPANYGYTFGSGTRLTVV.

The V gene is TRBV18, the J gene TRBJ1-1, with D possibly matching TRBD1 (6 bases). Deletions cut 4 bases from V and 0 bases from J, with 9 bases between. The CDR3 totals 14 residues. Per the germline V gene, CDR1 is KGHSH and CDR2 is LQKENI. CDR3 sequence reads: CASSRTGMNTEAFF. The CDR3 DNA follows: TGTGCCAGCTCACGAACAGGGATGAACACTGAAGCTTTCTTT.

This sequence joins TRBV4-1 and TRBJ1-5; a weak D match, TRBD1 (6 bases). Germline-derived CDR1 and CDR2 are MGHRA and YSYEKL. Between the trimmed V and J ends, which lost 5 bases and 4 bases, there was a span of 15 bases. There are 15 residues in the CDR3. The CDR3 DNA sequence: TGCGCCAGCAGCGCTTTAGGACAGCTTAATCAGCCCCAGCATTTT. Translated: CASSALGQLNQPQHF.

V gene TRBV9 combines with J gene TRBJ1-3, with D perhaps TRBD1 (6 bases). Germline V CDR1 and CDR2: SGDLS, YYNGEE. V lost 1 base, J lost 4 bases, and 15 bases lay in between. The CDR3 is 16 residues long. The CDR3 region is CASSVSAGVRGNTIYF. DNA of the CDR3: TGTGCCAGCAGCGTATCCGCAGGGGTACGCGGAAACACCATATATTTT. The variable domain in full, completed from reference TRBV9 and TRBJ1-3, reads DSGVTQTPKHLITATGQRVTLRCSPRSGDLSVYWYQQSLDQGLQFLIQYYNGEERAKGNILERFSAQQFPDLHSELNLSSLELGDSALYFCASSVSAGVRGNTIYFGEGSWLTVV.

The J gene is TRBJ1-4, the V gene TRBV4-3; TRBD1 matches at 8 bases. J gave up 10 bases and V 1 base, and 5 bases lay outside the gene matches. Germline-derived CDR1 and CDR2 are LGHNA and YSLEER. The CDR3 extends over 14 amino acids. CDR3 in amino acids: CASSQASGTGKLFF. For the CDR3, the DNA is TGCGCCAGCAGCCAAGCGAGCGGGACAGGAAAACTGTTTTTT.

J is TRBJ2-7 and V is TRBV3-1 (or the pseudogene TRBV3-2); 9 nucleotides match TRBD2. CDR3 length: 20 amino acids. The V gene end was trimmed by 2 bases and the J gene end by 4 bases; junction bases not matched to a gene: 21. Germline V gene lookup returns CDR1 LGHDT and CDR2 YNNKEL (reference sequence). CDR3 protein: CASSQSPEASGARKPYEQYF. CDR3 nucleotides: TGTGCCAGCAGCCAATCCCCCGAGGCTAGCGGGGCCAGAAAGCCGTACGAGCAGTACTTC.

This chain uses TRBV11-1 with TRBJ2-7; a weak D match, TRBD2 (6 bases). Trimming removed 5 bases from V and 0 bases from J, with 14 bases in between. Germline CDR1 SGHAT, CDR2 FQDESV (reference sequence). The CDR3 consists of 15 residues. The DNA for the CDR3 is TGTGCCAGCAGCGCAACCGGGACTGACTCCTACGAGCAGTACTTC. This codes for CASSATGTDSYEQYF.

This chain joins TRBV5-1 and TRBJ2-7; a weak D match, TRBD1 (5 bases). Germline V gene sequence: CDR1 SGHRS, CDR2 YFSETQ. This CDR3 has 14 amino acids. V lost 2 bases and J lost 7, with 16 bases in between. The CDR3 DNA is TGCGCCAGCAGCTTTCGCCAGGGCCCCGGAGAGCAGTACTTC. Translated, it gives CASSFRQGPGEQYF.

The CDR3, as DNA: TGTGCCAGCAGCTTAGAGGGGCAGTCCTACGAGCAGTACTTC. Translated: CASSLEGQSYEQYF. The V gene is TRBV11-2, the J gene TRBJ2-7; the D gene is possibly TRBD1 (5 bases). Trimming took off 0 bases at V and 1 base at J, with 7 bases between the two ends. CDR3 size: 14 residues. Germline CDR1 SGHAT, CDR2 FQNNGV.

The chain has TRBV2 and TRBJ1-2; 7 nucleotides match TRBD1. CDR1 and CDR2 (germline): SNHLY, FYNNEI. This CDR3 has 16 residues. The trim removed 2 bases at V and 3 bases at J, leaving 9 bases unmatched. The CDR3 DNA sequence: TGTGCCAGCAGTGAATCCCCGACAGGGTGGGACTATGGCTACACCTTC. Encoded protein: CASSESPTGWDYGYTF.

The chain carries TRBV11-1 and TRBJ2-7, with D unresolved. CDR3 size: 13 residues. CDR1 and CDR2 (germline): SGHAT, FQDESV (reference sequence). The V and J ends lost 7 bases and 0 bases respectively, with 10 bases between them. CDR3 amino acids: CASTRQSSYEQYF. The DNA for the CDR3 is TGTGCCAGCACCCGACAAAGCTCCTACGAGCAGTACTTC.

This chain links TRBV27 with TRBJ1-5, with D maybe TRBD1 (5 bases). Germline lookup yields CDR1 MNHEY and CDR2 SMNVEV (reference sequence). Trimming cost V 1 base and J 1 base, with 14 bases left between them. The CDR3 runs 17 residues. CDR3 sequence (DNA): TGTGCCAGCAGTTTATTGGCAGGGAGGGGCAGCAATCAGCCCCAGCATTTT. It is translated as CASSLLAGRGSNQPQHF.

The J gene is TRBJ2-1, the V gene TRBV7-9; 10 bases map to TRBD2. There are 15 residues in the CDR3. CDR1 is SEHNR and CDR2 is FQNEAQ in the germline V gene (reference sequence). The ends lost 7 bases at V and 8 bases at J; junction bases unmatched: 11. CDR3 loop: CASTMLAGAGDEQFF. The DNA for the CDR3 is TGTGCCAGCACCATGCTAGCGGGGGCGGGAGATGAGCAGTTCTTC.

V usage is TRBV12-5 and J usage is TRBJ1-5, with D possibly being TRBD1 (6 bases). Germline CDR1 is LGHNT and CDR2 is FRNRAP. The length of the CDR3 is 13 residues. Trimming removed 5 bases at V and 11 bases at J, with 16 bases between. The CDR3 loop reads CASGDGQSSAQHF. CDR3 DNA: TGTGCTAGTGGTGATGGACAGTCATCAGCCCAGCATTTT.

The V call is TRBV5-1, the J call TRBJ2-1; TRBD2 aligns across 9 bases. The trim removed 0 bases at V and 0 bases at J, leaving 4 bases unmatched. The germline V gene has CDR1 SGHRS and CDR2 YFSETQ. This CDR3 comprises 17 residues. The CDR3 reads CASSLEPSGASYNEQFF. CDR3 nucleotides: TGCGCCAGCAGCTTGGAACCTAGCGGGGCCTCCTACAATGAGCAGTTCTTC.

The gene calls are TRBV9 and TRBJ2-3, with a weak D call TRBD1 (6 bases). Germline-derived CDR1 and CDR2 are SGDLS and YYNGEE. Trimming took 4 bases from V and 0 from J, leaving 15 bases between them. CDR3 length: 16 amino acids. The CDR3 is CASSPRTDGSTDTQYF. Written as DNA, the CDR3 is TGTGCCAGCAGCCCCCGGACAGACGGCAGCACAGATACGCAGTATTTT.